The present TCR beta chain was sequenced within a study of blood T cell repertoires in COVID-19. Study-wide context: T cells, B-cell-depleted T cells, or PBMCs supplied cDNA or gDNA.

Original handling: Amplification with reference gene primers provided the estimates of nucleated cell counts. Generated by immunoSEQ multiplex PCR, the TCRdb table keeps only in-frame clones and is missing some. The V and J calls and clone size are taken from that table; D and trimming were inferred from the DNA. The sample yields 250,000 to 350,000 clones, 70% to 90% seen once. The CDR3 runs 14 residues. V gave up 1 base and J gave up 4 bases, with 8 bases separating them. CDR1 and CDR2 (germline): LGHNA, YSLEER. This receptor was taken from a woman aged 30 to 39 who had recovered from COVID-19. Input material: peripheral blood. The J gene is TRBJ2-1, the V gene TRBV4-3; D perhaps matches TRBD2 (6 bases). The CDR3 DNA is TGCGCCAGCAGCCAAGTTCTAGCGTACAATGAGCAGTTCTTC. This translates into CASSQVLAYNEQFF.